Listed below are T cell receptor beta chains from one sample, sequenced in a study of identical twins. MiXCR, run by TCRdb on the 5' RACE reads, gives a single entry per CDR3 protein. The data show about 520,000 distinct CDR3 sequences, approximately 22% seen once. The data also belong to a second study, concerning T cells expressing NK-cell markers.

Material: CD4+ T cells sorted from blood. All receptors come from a woman between 18 and 29 years old in good health. The CDR3 runs from the conserved cysteine through the conserved F or W. Each record gives: D gene, J gene, V gene, clone size, CDR3 protein, CDR3 DNA. A D gene is named only where the DNA matches it firmly. Not every row has a clone size; where given, it reads once, few, many or a size class.

D: TRBD2; J: TRBJ2-7; V: TRBV20-1; size: few; CDR3: CSAVSFWGGEATYEQYF; DNA: TGCAGTGCGGTCTCTTTTTGGGGAGGGGAGGCCACGTACGAGCAGTACTTC
D: .; J: TRBJ2-2; V: TRBV5-1; size: .; CDR3: CASSLWEDGELFF; DNA: TGCGCCAGCAGCTTATGGGAGGACGGGGAGCTGTTTTTT
D: .; J: TRBJ1-2; V: TRBV7-2; size: few; CDR3: CASSFGRVWGYTF; DNA: TGTGCCAGCAGCTTCGGGAGGGTCTGGGGCTACACCTTC
D: TRBD2; J: TRBJ2-5; V: TRBV10-3; size: few; CDR3: CAIKEGTSGQETQYF; DNA: TGTGCCATCAAGGAGGGTACTAGCGGTCAAGAGACCCAGTACTTC
D: .; J: TRBJ2-7; V: TRBV6-1; size: .; CDR3: CASSARSGPYEQYF; DNA: TGTGCCAGCAGTGCCCGGAGTGGACCCTACGAGCAGTACTTC
D: .; J: TRBJ1-2; V: TRBV29-1; size: few; CDR3: CSVAERSYGYTF; DNA: TGCAGCGTTGCGGAAAGATCCTATGGCTACACCTTC
D: .; J: TRBJ1-5; V: TRBV10-3; size: few; CDR3: CAISETGHSNQPQHF; DNA: TGTGCCATCAGTGAGACAGGTCATAGCAATCAGCCCCAGCATTTT
D: TRBD2; J: TRBJ2-3; V: TRBV20-1; size: few; CDR3: CSAGSGGDTQYF; DNA: TGCAGTGCAGGGTCGGGGGGAGATACGCAGTATTTT
D: TRBD2; J: TRBJ2-1; V: TRBV29-1; size: .; CDR3: CSVEGLAGDEQFF; DNA: TGCAGCGTTGAGGGACTAGCTGGAGATGAGCAGTTCTTC
D: .; J: TRBJ1-1; V: TRBV10-3; size: few; CDR3: CAISESNGAEAFF; DNA: TGTGCCATCAGTGAGTCGAACGGGGCGGAAGCTTTCTTT
D: .; J: TRBJ2-1; V: TRBV7-7; size: .; CDR3: CASSLGDGFGNEQFF; DNA: TGTGCCAGCAGCTTAGGGGATGGGTTTGGGAATGAGCAGTTCTTC
D: TRBD2; J: TRBJ2-3; V: TRBV5-5; size: .; CDR3: CASTNPGLAPQYF; DNA: TGTGCCAGCACCAACCCGGGACTAGCTCCGCAGTATTTT
D: .; J: TRBJ1-1; V: TRBV7-3; size: few; CDR3: CASSLTARGNTEAFF; DNA: TGTGCCAGCAGCTTAACCGCCCGAGGGAACACTGAAGCTTTCTTT
D: .; J: TRBJ2-3; V: TRBV10-3; size: many; CDR3: CAISESIGTDTQYF; DNA: TGTGCCATCAGTGAGTCGATAGGGACAGATACGCAGTATTTT
D: .; J: TRBJ1-1; V: TRBV13; size: .; CDR3: CASSAPEGAEAFF; DNA: TGTGCCAGCAGCGCCCCAGAAGGGGCCGAAGCTTTCTTT
D: TRBD2; J: TRBJ2-1; V: TRBV20-1; size: few; CDR3: CSAATPGLAPYEQFF; DNA: TGCAGTGCTGCGACCCCGGGACTAGCCCCCTATGAGCAGTTCTTC
D: TRBD1; J: TRBJ2-7; V: TRBV15; size: .; CDR3: CATSRTPGQGYEQYF; DNA: TGTGCCACCAGCAGGACACCGGGACAGGGGTACGAGCAGTACTTC
D: TRBD1; J: TRBJ1-4; V: TRBV5-1; size: few; CDR3: CASSPGQENEKLFF; DNA: TGCGCCAGCAGCCCTGGACAGGAGAATGAAAAACTGTTTTTT
D: .; J: TRBJ1-2; V: TRBV20-1; size: few; CDR3: CSASLQGQGGYTF; DNA: TGCAGTGCTAGCTTACAGGGCCAGGGGGGCTACACCTTC
D: TRBD1; J: TRBJ2-3; V: TRBV7-2; size: .; CDR3: CASSIGQDTDTQYF; DNA: TGTGCCAGCAGCATCGGACAGGACACAGATACGCAGTATTTT
D: .; J: TRBJ2-6; V: TRBV5-1; size: .; CDR3: CASSTTGSISGANVLTF; DNA: TGCGCCAGCAGCACCACAGGGAGTATCTCTGGGGCCAACGTCCTGACTTTC
D: .; J: TRBJ1-2; V: TRBV9; size: few; CDR3: CASSVGRGPHYGYTF; DNA: TGTGCCAGCAGCGTAGGCCGAGGACCCCACTATGGCTACACCTTC
D: .; J: TRBJ2-3; V: TRBV9; size: .; CDR3: CASSEGKAADTQYF; DNA: TGTGCCAGCAGCGAGGGGAAGGCTGCAGATACGCAGTATTTT
D: .; J: TRBJ2-2; V: TRBV5-1; size: many; CDR3: CASIEGNTGELFF; DNA: TGCGCCAGCATCGAGGGTAACACCGGGGAGCTGTTTTTT
D: .; J: TRBJ2-3; V: TRBV4-3; size: few; CDR3: CASSPEALGNTQYF; DNA: TGCGCCAGCAGCCCAGAAGCTTTGGGTAATACGCAGTATTTT
D: TRBD2; J: TRBJ2-3; V: TRBV20-1; size: .; CDR3: CSARVSGRVGDTQYF; DNA: TGCAGTGCTAGGGTTAGCGGGAGGGTTGGAGATACGCAGTATTTT
D: TRBD1; J: TRBJ1-6; V: TRBV27; size: few; CDR3: CASSLRQGARNSPLHF; DNA: TGTGCCAGCAGTTTAAGACAGGGGGCCCGTAATTCACCCCTCCACTTT
D: .; J: TRBJ2-7; V: TRBV5-5; size: .; CDR3: CASSFVGGGPYEQYF; DNA: TGTGCCAGCAGCTTTGTTGGGGGGGGCCCCTACGAGCAGTACTTC
D: .; J: TRBJ2-1; V: TRBV13; size: .; CDR3: CASSPLREVRRLNNEQFF; DNA: TGTGCCAGCAGCCCCTTGAGGGAGGTTCGCCGATTGAACAATGAGCAGTTCTTC
D: .; J: TRBJ2-3; V: TRBV20-1; size: .; CDR3: CSAPGPGDTQYF; DNA: TGCAGTGCCCCCGGGCCCGGTGATACGCAGTATTTT
D: TRBD1; J: TRBJ1-2; V: TRBV3-1; size: .; CDR3: CASSSAWTGKYGYTF; DNA: TGTGCCAGCAGCTCAGCCTGGACAGGGAAGTATGGCTACACCTTC
D: TRBD1; J: TRBJ1-1; V: TRBV7-6; size: many; CDR3: CASSTQQGTEAFF; DNA: TGTGCCAGCAGCACGCAACAGGGGACTGAAGCTTTCTTT
D: .; J: TRBJ2-2; V: TRBV5-5; size: once; CDR3: CASSLGLPAGELFF; DNA: TGTGCCAGCAGCTTGGGACTCCCAGCCGGGGAGCTGTTTTTT
D: .; J: TRBJ2-7; V: TRBV12-3/TRBV12-4; size: .; CDR3: CSSSFGRWYEQYF; DNA: TGTTCCAGCAGTTTCGGCAGGTGGTACGAGCAGTACTTC
D: .; J: TRBJ2-3; V: TRBV5-1; size: many; CDR3: CASSSPSTDTQYF; DNA: TGCGCCAGCAGCTCACCAAGCACAGATACGCAGTATTTT
D: TRBD1; J: TRBJ2-7; V: TRBV4-3; size: .; CDR3: CASSQDRGQGGRWQYF; DNA: TGCGCCAGCAGCCAAGATCGGGGACAGGGGGGACGATGGCAGTACTTC
D: .; J: TRBJ2-3; V: TRBV20-1; size: .; CDR3: CSALQGLITDTQYF; DNA: TGCAGTGCCCTGCAGGGGCTCATCACAGATACGCAGTATTTT
D: .; J: TRBJ2-7; V: TRBV7-2; size: .; CDR3: CASSFSVQYEQYF; DNA: TGTGCCAGCAGCTTTAGCGTTCAATACGAGCAGTACTTC